This TCR beta chain emerged from a study of T cells in Graves' hyperthyroidism and ophthalmopathy. This clonotype has a single count. RNA transcripts yielded amplified TCR beta CDR3 regions. TCR CDR3 underwent first-round RT-PCR with the HTBI primer set. TCRdb redid the calling of the multiplex PCR reads with MiXCR, one entry per CDR3 protein. The repertoire holds roughly 500,000 distinct CDR3 sequences, with less than 25% as singletons. The sample taken for sequencing was blood. The source is a woman younger than 45 with Graves' ophthalmopathy.

CDR3 nucleotides: TGTGCCAGCAAACACGGGTACCAAGAGACCCAGTACTTC. Translation: CASKHGYQETQYF. V gene TRBV12-3 or TRBV12-4 combines with J gene TRBJ2-5; D remains ambiguous. V lost 7 bases and J lost 0, with 9 bases in between. The CDR3 has 13 amino acids.